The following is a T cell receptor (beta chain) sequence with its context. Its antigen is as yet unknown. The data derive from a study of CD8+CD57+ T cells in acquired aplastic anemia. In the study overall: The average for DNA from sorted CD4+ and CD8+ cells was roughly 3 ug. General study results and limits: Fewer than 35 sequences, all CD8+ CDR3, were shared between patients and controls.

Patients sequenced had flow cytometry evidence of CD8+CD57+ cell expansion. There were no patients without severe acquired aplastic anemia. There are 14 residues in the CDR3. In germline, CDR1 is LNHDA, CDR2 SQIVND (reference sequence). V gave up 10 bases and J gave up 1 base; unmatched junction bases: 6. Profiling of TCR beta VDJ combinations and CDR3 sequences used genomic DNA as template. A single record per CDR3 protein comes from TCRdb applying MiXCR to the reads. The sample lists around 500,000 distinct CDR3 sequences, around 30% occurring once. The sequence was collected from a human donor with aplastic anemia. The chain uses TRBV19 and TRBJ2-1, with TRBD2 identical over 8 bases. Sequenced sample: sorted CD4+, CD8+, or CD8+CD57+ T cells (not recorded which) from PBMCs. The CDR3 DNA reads TGTGCCACCGCGGGGGGCCCGTCCTACAATGAGCAGTTCTTC. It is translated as CATAGGPSYNEQFF.